The 29 T cell receptor beta chains presented below share a single source sample, sequenced in a study of T cell repertoires in cytomegalovirus infection. These receptors' targets are unknown. TCRdb re-derived calls from the reads in MiXCR, one entry per CDR3 protein. The sample has some 500,000 distinct CDR3 sequences; around 30% are singletons. The starting material was cultured PBMCs, obtained from culture after CMV antigen stimulation. These receptors all stem from a human donor in good health (CMV status not recorded). Some clones in this sample may be carry-over from other donors' samples.

In its sample, this clonotype was seen many times. The chain joins TRBV7-9 to TRBJ2-7, with D perhaps TRBD1 or TRBD2 (6 bases each). The CDR3 extends over 14 amino acids. The V gene's germline CDR1 is SEHNR and CDR2 FQNEAQ (reference sequence). Trimming stripped 2 bases from V and 0 bases from J, with 8 bases between. CDR3 region: CASSLRGPSYEQYF. The DNA of the CDR3 is TGTGCCAGCAGCTTACGGGGGCCCTCCTACGAGCAGTACTTC.

The chain uses TRBV7-2 and TRBJ2-1; 11 nucleotides line up with TRBD2. This CDR3 spans 16 amino acids. Germline V lookup: CDR1 SGHTA, CDR2 FQGNSA. The V gene end was trimmed by 5 bases and the J gene end by 2 bases; junction bases not matched to a gene: 5. CDR3 bases: TGTGCCAGCAGCCCCGGGACTAGCGGCCCCTACAATGAGCAGTTCTTC. It is translated as CASSPGTSGPYNEQFF.

This clonotype was found a few times. The V call is TRBV7-2, the J call TRBJ1-2, with 10 bases identical to TRBD1. The CDR3 contains 14 residues. Germline loops: CDR1 SGHTA, CDR2 FQGNSA. Trimming removed 5 bases from V and 8 bases from J; junction bases left unmatched: 8. The CDR3 DNA sequence: TGTGCCAGCAGCCCCCGGACAGGGGGACAGGGCTACACCTTC. Translated, it gives CASSPRTGGQGYTF.

The V call is TRBV4-3, the J call TRBJ2-5, with a possible D match to TRBD2 (5 bases). Trimming removed 0 bases at V and 5 bases at J, with 19 bases between. This CDR3 is built from 17 residues. The V gene's germline CDR1 is LGHNA and CDR2 YSLEER. DNA of the CDR3: TGCGCCAGCAGCCAAGATCGGAGGATTACGGTAGCGGAGACCCAGTACTTC. This encodes CASSQDRRITVAETQYF.

This clonotype was found a few times. The chain has TRBV12-3 or TRBV12-4 and TRBJ1-5; 7 bases map to TRBD1. This CDR3 has 14 residues. The junction had 5 bases not matched to a gene; V was cut back by 3 bases and J by 6 bases. The CDR3 is CASSFTGAGQPQHF. DNA of the CDR3: TGTGCCAGCAGTTTTACAGGGGCGGGTCAGCCCCAGCATTTT.

The rearrangement links TRBV2 to TRBJ1-6, with D unclear. Between the trimmed V and J ends, which lost 4 bases and 8 bases, there was a span of 3 bases. The CDR3 runs to 11 residues. The V gene's germline CDR1 is SNHLY and CDR2 FYNNEI. The CDR3 is CASSGDSPLHF. The CDR3 DNA reads as TGTGCCAGCAGTGGGGATTCACCCCTCCACTTT.

The chain employs TRBV13 and TRBJ2-1; no clear D. The CDR3 runs 15 residues. V lost 2 bases and J 6 bases, leaving 14 bases between the germline ends. CDR1 PRHDT and CDR2 FYEKMQ come from the germline V gene (reference sequence). The CDR3 protein is CASSLRLGISNEQFF. CDR3 DNA sequence: TGTGCCAGCAGCTTAAGGCTAGGGATTTCCAATGAGCAGTTCTTC.

The sample holds a few counts of this clonotype. The chain combines TRBV7-2 with TRBJ2-2, with TRBD2 as a possible D gene (5 bases). Trimming took off 2 bases at V and 4 bases at J, with 11 bases between the two ends. The CDR3 spans 15 residues. Germline V lookup: CDR1 SGHTA, CDR2 FQGNSA. The chain's CDR3 is CASSLTRDSTGELFF. The CDR3 DNA reads TGTGCCAGCAGCTTAACTCGGGATTCCACCGGGGAGCTGTTTTTT.

This clonotype has at least ten counts. The genes are TRBV7-2 and TRBJ1-5, with 9 nucleotides matching TRBD1. Trimming cost V 0 bases and J 6 bases; bases outside gene matches: 6. Germline values: CDR1 SGHTA, CDR2 FQGNSA. The CDR3 extends over 16 amino acids. The CDR3 reads CASSLAGQGPSQPQHF. Written as DNA, the CDR3 is TGTGCCAGCAGCTTAGCCGGACAGGGGCCCTCTCAGCCCCAGCATTTT.

The CDR3 sequence is CASSIQAGGPNTQYF. The CDR3 DNA reads as TGTGCCAGTAGTATTCAGGCGGGAGGGCCAAATACGCAGTATTTT. The chain combines TRBV19 with TRBJ2-3, with 9 bases fitting TRBD2. This CDR3 spans 15 amino acids. Germline CDR1 is LNHDA and CDR2 is SQIVND (reference sequence). Trimming at V came to 3 bases and at J to 7 bases, leaving 8 bases not matched to a gene.

The gene calls are TRBV9 and TRBJ2-5; TRBD1 matches at 9 bases. Trimming took 3 bases from V and 5 from J; bases not matched to a gene: 8. The CDR3 is 15 amino acids. Per the germline V gene, CDR1 is SGDLS and CDR2 is YYNGEE. The chain's CDR3 is CASSGGQGLAETQYF. As DNA, the CDR3 is TGTGCCAGCAGCGGCGGACAGGGGCTCGCCGAGACCCAGTACTTC.

This chain joins TRBV7-8 and TRBJ2-4; no definite D call. Germline CDR1 SGHVS, CDR2 FQNEAQ. Trimming left V 4 bases short and J 0 bases short, with 10 bases between. CDR3 size: 15 residues. For the CDR3, the DNA is TGTGCCAGCAGCTCCGCTCGGTTAGCCAAAAACATTCAGTACTTC. Its translation: CASSSARLAKNIQYF.

The gene calls are TRBV28 and TRBJ2-3; 10 bases line up with TRBD2. CDR1 and CDR2 from the germline V gene are MDHEN and SYDVKM. The V segment lost 4 bases and the J segment 2 bases; nucleotides outside the gene matches: 3. The CDR3 spans 15 residues. The CDR3 is CASSWTSGNTDTQYF. For the CDR3, the DNA is TGTGCCAGCAGTTGGACTAGCGGAAACACAGATACGCAGTATTTT. The full variable domain, rest sourced from reference TRBV28 and TRBJ2-3, is DVKVTQSSRYLVKRTGEKVFLECVQDMDHENMFWYRQDPGLGLRLIYFSYDVKMKEKGDIPEGYSVSREKKERFSLILESASTNQTSMYLCASSWTSGNTDTQYFGPGTRLTVL.

The gene calls are TRBV19 and TRBJ1-1, with 8 bases matching TRBD1. Trimming cost V 10 bases and J 1 base; bases outside gene matches: 5. In germline, CDR1 is LNHDA, CDR2 SQIVND (reference sequence). The CDR3 is 13 amino acids. CDR3 coding DNA: TGTGCCACCCAGACAGGGGAGAACACTGAAGCTTTCTTT. Its protein product is CATQTGENTEAFF.

The chain uses TRBV12-5 and TRBJ2-3; TRBD2 matches 9 bases. The CDR3 is 16 amino acids. CDR1 is LGHNT, CDR2 FRNRAP, per germline. The V segment lost 5 bases and the J segment 5 bases; nucleotides outside the gene matches: 11. CDR3 nucleotides: TGTGCTAGTGGTACCGGGATAGGTAGCGGGGGAGATACGCAGTATTTT. Its translation is CASGTGIGSGGDTQYF.

Only a few counts were recorded for this clonotype. V is TRBV7-2 and J is TRBJ2-7; the D is unclear. Germline CDR1 SGHTA, CDR2 FQGNSA. V gave up 2 bases and J gave up 0 bases, with 8 bases separating them. CDR3 length: 14 amino acids. This CDR3 is CASSLKGYSYEQYF. The CDR3 DNA follows: TGTGCCAGCAGCTTAAAGGGCTACTCCTACGAGCAGTACTTC.

This clonotype was picked up many times. Here the CDR3 DNA reads TGTGCCAGCAGCTTAGTGGGAACGGGCGGGAGCTCCTACAATGAGCAGTTCTTC. Translated: CASSLVGTGGSSYNEQFF. V and J are TRBV7-2 and TRBJ2-1, with 7 bases lining up with TRBD2. This CDR3 contains 18 residues. The germline V gene has CDR1 SGHTA and CDR2 FQGNSA. V gave up 1 base and J gave up 0 bases; unmatched junction bases: 9. Using reference TRBV7-2 and TRBJ2-1 for the parts outside the CDR3, the full variable domain is GAGVSQSPSNKVTEKGKDVELRCDPISGHTALYWYRQSLGQGLEFLIYFQGNSAPDKSGLPSDRFSAERTGGSVSTLTIQRTQQEDSAVYLCASSLVGTGGSSYNEQFFGPGTRLTVL.

This clonotype showed up just once. The junction differs from germline at one of its ends, possibly a read error. The rearrangement joins TRBV28 to TRBJ2-1; 13 bases agree with TRBD2. The CDR3 contains 13 residues. The germline V gene encodes CDR1 MDHEN and CDR2 SYDVKM. Here the CDR3 reads CRTSGRARYEQFF. The CDR3 DNA follows: TGCCGCACTAGCGGGAGGGCCCGTTATGAGCAGTTCTTC.

The chain joins TRBV7-9 to TRBJ1-2; unclear D gene. This CDR3 is 15 amino acids long. V lost 1 base, J lost 4 bases, and 13 bases lay in between. The V gene's germline CDR1 is SEHNR and CDR2 FQNEAQ (reference sequence). CDR3 bases: TGTGCCAGCAGCTTAGATGGGTCGATGAGCTATGGCTACACCTTC. The encoded protein is CASSLDGSMSYGYTF. Complete variable domain (other parts from reference TRBV7-9 and TRBJ1-2): DTGVSQNPRHKITKRGQNVTFRCDPISEHNRLYWYRQTLGQGPEFLTYFQNEAQLEKSRLLSDRFSAERPKGSFSTLEIQRTEQGDSAMYLCASSLDGSMSYGYTFGSGTRLTVV.

The rearrangement links TRBV15 to TRBJ2-7, with 7 bases that match TRBD1. This CDR3 region has 13 residues. Germline V gene data show CDR1 as LNHNV and CDR2 as YYDKDF (reference sequence). V lost 2 bases to trimming and J lost 3 bases; unmatched junction nucleotides: 1. CDR3 DNA: TGTGCCACCAGCAGAAGGACAGGCTACGAGCAGTACTTC. Residues: CATSRRTGYEQYF. Supplemented by reference TRBV15 and TRBJ2-7, the full variable domain reads DAMVIQNPRYQVTQFGKPVTLSCSQTLNHNVMYWYQQKSSQAPKLLFHYYDKDFNNEADTPDNFQSRRPNTSFCFLDIRSPGLGDTAMYLCATSRRTGYEQYFGPGTRLTVT.

V is TRBV6-4 and J is TRBJ2-3; possible D gene TRBD2, 5 bases. Germline CDR1 is MRHNA and CDR2 is SNTAGT. The CDR3 sequence is 16 residues long. The V and J ends lost 5 bases and 2 bases respectively, with 17 bases between them. The CDR3 loop is CASSPVRAAHTDTQYF. The CDR3 DNA reads TGTGCCAGCAGTCCTGTTAGAGCGGCACACACAGATACGCAGTATTTT.

The CDR3 coding sequence is TGTGCCAGCAGTGAAACGGGATTGGTTTACGAGCAGTACTTC. This sequence encodes CASSETGLVYEQYF. The chain uses TRBV2 and TRBJ2-7, with a possible D match to TRBD2 (5 bases). Germline CDR1 is SNHLY and CDR2 is FYNNEI. The CDR3 loop spans 14 amino acids. The V end lost 2 bases, the J end lost 4 bases, and 12 bases lay between the germline ends.

The sample holds a few counts of this clonotype. V usage is TRBV7-6 and J usage is TRBJ2-1, with D possibly being TRBD1 or TRBD2 (6 bases each). Trimming shortened V by 1 base and J by 7 bases, and 23 bases separated the two germline ends. The CDR3 consists of 18 residues. CDR1 and CDR2 (germline): SGHVS, FNYEAQ. CDR3 nucleotide sequence: TGTGCCAGCAGCTTAGTTATAAGGGGGGAAGTAAAAAGGAATGAGCAGTTCTTC. This sequence encodes CASSLVIRGEVKRNEQFF.

V gene TRBV20-1 combines with J gene TRBJ2-5; D is ambiguous. The germline V gene has CDR1 DFQATT and CDR2 SNEGSKA (reference sequence). The CDR3 is 13 residues long. Trimming left V 3 bases short and J 2 bases short, with 10 bases between. The CDR3 spells CSASVAPQETQYF. The CDR3 region has the DNA TGCAGTGCTAGCGTGGCTCCTCAAGAGACCCAGTACTTC.

The table lists this clonotype with a few counts. The chain carries TRBV12-3 or TRBV12-4 and TRBJ2-1; 16 nucleotides agree with TRBD2. The CDR3 is 21 residues long. V lost 4 bases to trimming and J lost 4 bases; unmatched junction nucleotides: 16. CDR3 protein: CASSSVRGTSGRAVVYNEQFF. For the CDR3, the DNA is TGTGCCAGCAGTTCAGTAAGAGGGACTAGCGGGAGGGCCGTTGTTTACAATGAGCAGTTCTTC.

This clonotype was seen a single time. The V and J genes are TRBV14 and TRBJ1-6; TRBD1 is a possible D gene (6 bases). Trimming took off 3 bases at V and 3 bases at J, with 12 bases between the two ends. The CDR3 contains 16 residues. Germline CDR1 and CDR2: SGHDN and FVKESK. The CDR3 loop is CASSHIQGDYNSPLHF. The CDR3 DNA reads TGTGCCAGCAGCCATATACAGGGTGACTATAATTCACCCCTCCACTTT.

The V gene is TRBV7-2, the J gene TRBJ2-5; D is unresolved. V was cut by 3 bases and J by 5 bases, with 16 bases left in between. This CDR3 has 15 amino acids. The germline V gene encodes CDR1 SGHTA and CDR2 FQGNSA. The CDR3 protein is CASSLRPPQEETQYF. The CDR3 coding sequence is TGTGCCAGCAGCTTGAGGCCTCCCCAGGAGGAGACCCAGTACTTC.

The chain joins TRBV10-3 to TRBJ1-3; unclear D gene. The V gene's germline CDR1 is ENHRY and CDR2 SYGVKD. This CDR3 region has 14 residues. Deletions cut 4 bases from V and 0 bases from J, with 7 bases between. The CDR3 sequence is CAISATDSGNTIYF. In DNA form, the CDR3 reads TGTGCCATCAGTGCCACAGACTCTGGAAACACCATATATTTT.

V gene TRBV19 combines with J gene TRBJ1-1; a possible D gene is TRBD1 (5 bases). CDR3 size: 16 residues. CDR1 is LNHDA, CDR2 SQIVND, per germline (reference sequence). V was clipped by 5 bases and J by 0 bases, with 16 bases between them. CDR3 nucleotides: TGTGCCAGTAGTCAGGGTTGGCGTACTATGAACACTGAAGCTTTCTTT. Amino acids: CASSQGWRTMNTEAFF.